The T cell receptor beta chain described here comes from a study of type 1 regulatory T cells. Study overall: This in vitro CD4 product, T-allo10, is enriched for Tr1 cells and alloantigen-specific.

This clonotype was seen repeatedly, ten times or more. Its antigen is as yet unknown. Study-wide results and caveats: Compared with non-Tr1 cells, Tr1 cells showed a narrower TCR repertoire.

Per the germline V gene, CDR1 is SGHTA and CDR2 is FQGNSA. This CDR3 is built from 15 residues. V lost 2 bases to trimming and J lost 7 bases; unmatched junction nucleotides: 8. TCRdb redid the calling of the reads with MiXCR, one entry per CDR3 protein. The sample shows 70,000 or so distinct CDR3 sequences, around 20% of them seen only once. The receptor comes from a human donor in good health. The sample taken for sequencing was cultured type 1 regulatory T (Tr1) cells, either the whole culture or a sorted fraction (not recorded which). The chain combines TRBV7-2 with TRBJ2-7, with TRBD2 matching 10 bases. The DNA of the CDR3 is TGTGCCAGCAGCTTATTCCTAGCGGGAGCGGGGGAGCAGTACTTC. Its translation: CASSLFLAGAGEQYF.